Sequencing of this T cell receptor (beta chain) was carried out in a study of T-cell reconstitution after alpha-beta-depleted transplantation in children. TCRbeta library preparation incorporated unique molecular identifiers. Each CDR3 protein is one row after TCRdb ran MiXCR on the PCR reads. The sample carries 240,000 or so distinct CDR3 sequences, 7.5% to 9.5% recorded once. The sample holds many counts of this clonotype. What it binds is unknown. Study-wide results and limits: Day-60 TCRbeta diversity that was high in some patients was derived from surviving recipient T cells and thymic progenitors.

The specimen comprised PBMCs, mostly from graft donor cells, sampled 180 days after TCRalphabeta/CD19-depleted stem cell transplant. The TCR comes from a male patient aged 10 to 17 who had a stem cell transplant for acute lymphoblastic leukemia, so the T cells may come from the graft donor.

Here the CDR3 reads CASSQAFPGSNEKLFF. In nucleotides, the CDR3 is TGTGCCAGCAGCCAAGCGTTTCCGGGTTCTAATGAAAAACTGTTTTTT. This chain connects TRBV3-1 to TRBJ1-4, with no clear D. Per the germline V gene, CDR1 is LGHDT and CDR2 is YNNKEL (reference sequence). Trimming took 1 base from V and 3 from J, leaving 12 bases between them. CDR3 length equals 16 residues.